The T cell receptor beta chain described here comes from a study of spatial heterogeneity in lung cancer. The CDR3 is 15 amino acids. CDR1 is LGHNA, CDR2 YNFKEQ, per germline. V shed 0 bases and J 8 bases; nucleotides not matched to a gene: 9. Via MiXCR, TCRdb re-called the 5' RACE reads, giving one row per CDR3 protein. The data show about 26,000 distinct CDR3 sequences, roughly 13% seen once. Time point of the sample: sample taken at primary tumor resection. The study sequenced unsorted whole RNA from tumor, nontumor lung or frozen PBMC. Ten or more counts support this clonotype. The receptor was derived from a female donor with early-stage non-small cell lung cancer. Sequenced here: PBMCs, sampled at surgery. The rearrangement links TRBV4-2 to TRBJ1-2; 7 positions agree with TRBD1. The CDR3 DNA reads TGTGCCAGCAGCCAAGAGAGGTCTGGGGGACAGGGCTACACCTTC. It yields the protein CASSQERSGGQGYTF.